These T cell receptor beta chains were read from a single sample in a study of T cell repertoires in cytomegalovirus infection. Via MiXCR, TCRdb re-called the reads, giving one row per CDR3 protein. The profile shows some 920,000 distinct CDR3 sequences, around 29% of them singletons. Their recognized antigens are unknown. This material consisted of cultured CD8+ T cells from PBMCs, taken from culture after CMV antigen stimulation. The source is a human donor in good health (CMV status not recorded). Some clones in this sample may be carry-over from other donors' samples. Each CDR3 is given with its conserved first and last residue. Not every row has a clone size; where given, it reads once, few, many or a size class.

clone_size j_call v_call cdr3_aa
. TRBJ2-7 TRBV6-5 CASRSTGNSYEQYF
few TRBJ2-1 TRBV5-1 CASSLVGTGGYEQFF
. TRBJ2-3 TRBV6-5 CASSYLAGGFADTQYF
. TRBJ2-1 TRBV7-2 CASSLPVTASSYNEQFF
. TRBJ2-5 TRBV12-3/TRBV12-4 CANSLRFLGLAGKQETQYF
. TRBJ1-2 TRBV9 CASTSHYGYTF
few TRBJ1-1 TRBV27 CASSRGGGEAFF
. TRBJ2-1 TRBV4-2 CASSLRVASYNEQFF
many TRBJ2-5 TRBV28 CASKPLQPGLAWETQYF
. TRBJ2-2 TRBV19 CASALQGQNTGELFF
. TRBJ2-3 TRBV7-6 CASRPTSGDADTQYF
. TRBJ1-3 TRBV12-3/TRBV12-4 CASSLMAAGNTIYF
few TRBJ1-2 TRBV6-1 CASSGRGFAGYTF
. TRBJ1-1 TRBV7-9 CASSFRSTILEAFF
few TRBJ2-2 TRBV6-5 CASNLLAGANTGELFF
few TRBJ1-2 TRBV9 CASTGNGYTF
many TRBJ2-6 TRBV7-8 CASSFSGGGANVLTF
few TRBJ2-1 TRBV4-1 CASSQTQGLSYNEQFF
. TRBJ2-1 TRBV19 CASSIDSSGQNEQFF
few TRBJ2-3 TRBV7-9 CASTTLGTGAPGKYF
. TRBJ2-1 TRBV20-1 CSARDRQGAQDEQFF
. TRBJ2-1 TRBV28 CASSLEGAPFFNEQFF
. TRBJ2-3 TRBV7-8 CASSLATLRTDTQYF
. TRBJ1-1 TRBV28 CASGVTRGNTEAFF
few TRBJ1-2 TRBV6-5 CASSYSSFGGYTF
few TRBJ2-3 TRBV5-1 CASSLELPSTDTQYF
many TRBJ2-2 TRBV7-6 CASCPGGSGELFF
. TRBJ1-4 TRBV28 CASRVYGTGAMGNEKLFF
. TRBJ2-2 TRBV7-9 CASKEKGPDTGELFF